One and the same sample provided the 28 T cell receptor beta chains below, sequenced in a study of T cell responses to AZD1222 COVID-19 vaccine. Generated by immunoSEQ multiplex PCR, the TCRdb table keeps only in-frame clones and is missing some. The table has about 83,000 clones, 80% to 90% seen once. The specimen comprised peripheral blood, sampled 28 days after the second AZD1222 dose. The receptor source for this set is an adult who received the AZD1222 COVID-19 vaccine.

V gene TRBV18 combines with J gene TRBJ1-4, with 7 bases fitting TRBD1. The V gene end was trimmed by 3 bases and the J gene end by 4 bases; junction bases not matched to a gene: 5. Germline V gene data show CDR1 as KGHSH and CDR2 as LQKENI. The CDR3 spans 15 residues. The DNA for the CDR3 is TGTGCCAGCTCACCGACCGGGACAGTTAATGAAAAACTGTTTTTT. Translation gives CASSPTGTVNEKLFF.

This clone was picked up one time. The gene calls are TRBV19 and TRBJ1-1, with unresolved D. Germline CDR1 and CDR2: LNHDA and SQIVND (reference sequence). The CDR3 extends over 15 amino acids. V lost 7 bases, J lost 1 base, and 16 bases lay in between. The CDR3 here is CASIRGREWNTEAFF. Here the CDR3 DNA reads TGTGCCAGTATTCGTGGGAGGGAATGGAACACTGAAGCTTTCTTT.

The chain links TRBV12-3 or TRBV12-4 to TRBJ2-1; no clear D gene. V was trimmed by 7 bases and J by 4 bases, leaving 8 bases between them. The CDR3 spans 12 residues. CDR3 DNA sequence: TGTGCCAGCACCCTTAGGTACAATGAGCAGTTCTTC. Protein: CASTLRYNEQFF.

This clone was seen a single time. Written as DNA, the CDR3 is TGTGCCAGCAGCGTCGAGCGGGAGGGCCCGTACGAGCAGTACTTC. Translated, it gives CASSVEREGPYEQYF. The rearrangement uses TRBV9 and TRBJ2-7; 10 positions match TRBD2. The CDR3 is 15 amino acids. Germline V gives CDR1 SGDLS, CDR2 YYNGEE. Germline trimming cut 2 bases from V and 4 bases from J; bases unmatched to any gene: 6.

The gene calls are TRBV28 and TRBJ1-5; D unclear. Germline CDR1 is MDHEN and CDR2 is SYDVKM. Trimming pared 2 bases from V and 2 bases from J, leaving 10 bases between. The CDR3 loop spans 15 amino acids. The CDR3 reads CASSLGGQRNQPQHF. The DNA of the CDR3 is TGTGCCAGCAGTTTAGGAGGCCAGCGCAATCAGCCCCAGCATTTT.

The chain employs TRBV25-1 and TRBJ2-5; 8 bases agree with TRBD1. The V gene's germline CDR1 is MGHDK and CDR2 SYGVNS. This CDR3 is built from 13 residues. Unmatched junction bases numbered 7, after V lost 8 bases and J lost 5 bases. CDR3 amino acids: CASVGQGRETQYF. CDR3 DNA: TGTGCCAGCGTTGGACAGGGTAGGGAGACCCAGTACTTC.

Within the sample, this clone is medium-sized. The chain joins TRBV18 to TRBJ2-2, with a tentative D call TRBD1 (5 bases). Germline values: CDR1 KGHSH, CDR2 LQKENI. Trimming cost V 6 bases and J 4 bases, with 18 bases left between them. There are 16 residues in the CDR3. The CDR3 region has the DNA TGTGCCAGCTCCCCAGGACAAGGCAGCTTCACCGGGGAGCTGTTTTTT. Amino acid sequence: CASSPGQGSFTGELFF.

J is TRBJ2-1 and V is TRBV9; TRBD2 agrees at 7 bases. Trimming at V came to 0 bases and at J to 7 bases, leaving 1 base not matched to a gene. CDR1 SGDLS and CDR2 YYNGEE come from the germline V gene. The CDR3 runs 13 residues. DNA of the CDR3: TGTGCCAGCAGCGTAGGGACTAGGAATGAGCAGTTCTTC. Translated: CASSVGTRNEQFF.

DNA for the CDR3: TGTGCCAGCAGCTTGGGGGTGGCTGGAAACACCATATATTTT. Translation gives CASSLGVAGNTIYF. The chain recombines TRBV25-1 with TRBJ1-3; D possibly corresponds to TRBD1 (5 bases). Germline loops: CDR1 MGHDK, CDR2 SYGVNS. The CDR3 has 14 residues. Trimming removed 6 bases at V and 2 bases at J, with 11 bases between.

The rearrangement links TRBV18 to TRBJ1-4; TRBD1 agrees at 10 bases. Trimming removed 3 bases from V and 7 bases from J; junction bases left unmatched: 2. CDR3 size: 14 residues. Germline-derived CDR1 and CDR2 are KGHSH and LQKENI. The CDR3: CASSPGQGGEKLFF. CDR3 DNA sequence: TGTGCCAGCTCACCCGGACAGGGGGGTGAAAAACTGTTTTTT.

V is TRBV19 and J is TRBJ2-5; 7 bases are shared with TRBD1. The CDR3 has 16 residues. Germline values: CDR1 LNHDA, CDR2 SQIVND (reference sequence). With V trimmed by 8 bases and J by 2 bases, 14 bases remained unmatched. The CDR3 bases are TGTGCCAGTGCCGAACCCGGGACAGCTAAACAAGAGACCCAGTACTTC. Its protein is CASAEPGTAKQETQYF.

The chain has TRBV28 and TRBJ2-1, with D unresolved. The CDR3 has 14 amino acids. Germline values: CDR1 MDHEN, CDR2 SYDVKM. V lost 10 bases to trimming and J lost 6 bases, with 19 bases between them. CDR3 bases: TGTGCCACCCTTGGGGTTTTGTTTGGCAATGAGCAGTTCTTC. This encodes CATLGVLFGNEQFF.

The chain couples TRBV25-1 to TRBJ2-7; D assignment may be TRBD1 or TRBD2 (5 bases each). Trimming stripped 8 bases from V and 3 bases from J, with 8 bases between. This CDR3 is built from 11 residues. Germline V gene data show CDR1 as MGHDK and CDR2 as SYGVNS. Here the CDR3 reads CASGAGYEQYF. The CDR3 DNA reads TGTGCCAGCGGGGCGGGCTACGAGCAGTACTTC.

This clone was recorded a few times. The rearrangement uses TRBV9 and TRBJ2-7, with a weak D call TRBD1 (6 bases). Trimming pared 0 bases from V and 6 bases from J, leaving 13 bases between. Germline V gene sequence: CDR1 SGDLS, CDR2 YYNGEE. The CDR3 covers 14 residues. This chain's CDR3 is CASSVEPGVGEQYF. The DNA for the CDR3 is TGTGCCAGCAGCGTAGAGCCAGGGGTTGGCGAGCAGTACTTC.

This clone was observed a handful of times. The V gene is TRBV12-3 or TRBV12-4, the J gene TRBJ1-1; the D gene is possibly TRBD1 (5 bases). The CDR3 is 13 residues long. The ends were cut back, 1 base at V and 11 bases at J, with 14 bases in the middle. The CDR3 here is CASSLDWARGAFF. CDR3 in DNA: TGTGCCAGCAGTTTAGACTGGGCGAGGGGTGCTTTCTTT.

On this clone itself: Its ends do not fully match the called genes, so a read error is possible. The CDR3 spells CASSLDPQKQGRIYEQYF. CDR3 coding DNA: TGTGCCAGCAGTTTAGACCCCCAAAAACAGGGAAGAATCTACGAGCAGTACTTC. The rearrangement joins TRBV7-8 to TRBJ2-7; D is perhaps TRBD1 (6 bases). CDR1 is SGHVS and CDR2 is FQNEAQ in the germline V gene. This CDR3 spans 18 amino acids.

The chain has TRBV5-1 and TRBJ1-6, with 7 bases aligning to TRBD1. V lost 0 bases to trimming and J lost 9 bases; unmatched junction nucleotides: 3. The length of the CDR3 is 14 residues. From germline, CDR1 is SGHRS and CDR2 YFSETQ. The CDR3 coding sequence is TGCGCCAGCAGCTTGGAAGGGGGCAGTTCACCCCTCCACTTT. This gives the protein CASSLEGGSSPLHF.

The chain combines TRBV28 with TRBJ2-1; possibly TRBD1 or TRBD2 for D (5 bases each). Germline V gene sequence: CDR1 MDHEN, CDR2 SYDVKM. This CDR3 comprises 14 residues. Trimming pared 10 bases from V and 3 bases from J, leaving 16 bases between. In DNA form, the CDR3 reads TGTGCCACTAAGACTCAGGGAGTCTACAATGAGCAGTTCTTC. The encoded protein is CATKTQGVYNEQFF. The whole variable domain, remainder taken from reference TRBV28 and TRBJ2-1, is DVKVTQSSRYLVKRTGEKVFLECVQDMDHENMFWYRQDPGLGLRLIYFSYDVKMKEKGDIPEGYSVSREKKERFSLILESASTNQTSMYLCATKTQGVYNEQFFGPGTRLTVL.

This chain connects TRBV29-1 to TRBJ1-2, with a tentative D call TRBD1 (5 bases). V dropped 3 bases and J dropped 3 bases, with 5 bases sitting between them. This CDR3 has 11 amino acids. Germline CDR1 and CDR2: SQVTM and ANQGSEA. CDR3: CSVDRDYGYTF. In DNA, the CDR3 is TGCAGCGTTGACAGGGACTATGGCTACACCTTC.

There are a few counts of this clone. This sequence joins TRBV21-1 and TRBJ1-1. TRBV21-1 counts as a pseudogene. The CDR3 covers 16 residues. The CDR3, as DNA: TGTGCCAGCAGCGCGGGCGGAGTGGGACTCCAAACTGAAGCTTTCTTT. Protein: CASSAGGVGLQTEAFF.

V gene TRBV7-2 combines with J gene TRBJ2-1; unclear D gene. This CDR3 has 13 residues. V dropped 0 bases and J dropped 5 bases, with 5 bases sitting between them. Germline lookup yields CDR1 SGHTA and CDR2 FQGNSA. CDR3 region: CASSLARNNEQFF. The DNA for the CDR3 is TGTGCCAGCAGCTTAGCCAGGAACAATGAGCAGTTCTTC.

In this sample, this clone turned up once. The V and J genes are TRBV30 and TRBJ1-5, with TRBD1 as a possible D gene (6 bases). Per the germline V gene, CDR1 is GTSNPN and CDR2 is SVGIG (reference sequence). The CDR3 length is 15 residues. V lost 3 bases to trimming and J lost 2 bases, with 14 bases between them. This CDR3 reads CAWRAGAAGNQPQHF. The CDR3 nucleotides read TGTGCCTGGAGAGCGGGGGCAGCGGGCAATCAGCCCCAGCATTTT.

J is TRBJ1-6 and V is TRBV28; TRBD1 might be the D (6 bases). There are 15 residues in the CDR3. Trimming stripped 10 bases from V and 4 bases from J, with 17 bases between. CDR1 and CDR2 (germline): MDHEN, SYDVKM. CDR3 sequence reads: CATSQGGGYNSPLHF. CDR3 sequence (DNA): TGTGCCACCTCACAGGGAGGCGGGTATAATTCACCCCTCCACTTT.

This clone was recorded once. The chain has TRBV4-3 and TRBJ2-1; TRBD2 aligns across 13 bases. Germline CDR1 and CDR2: LGHNA and YSLEER. The CDR3 covers 16 residues. V lost 2 bases and J lost 13; bases outside the gene matches: 11. CDR3 protein: CASSQSTGLAGVSQFF. CDR3 nucleotides: TGCGCCAGCAGCCAATCAACAGGACTAGCGGGAGTTAGTCAGTTCTTC.

This clone was counted once. The chain uses TRBV4-1 and TRBJ2-1; TRBD2 matches at 8 bases. After removal of 1 base from V and 3 bases from J, the junction contained 5 bases not matched to a gene. CDR3 length equals 16 residues. The germline V gene has CDR1 MGHRA and CDR2 YSYEKL. DNA of the CDR3: TGCGCCAGCAGCCAAGGTTCGCTAGCGGGCTACAATGAGCAGTTCTTC. Residues: CASSQGSLAGYNEQFF.

This CDR3 reads CASRAGGRNQPQHF. The CDR3 DNA follows: TGTGCCAGCAGGGCAGGGGGCCGCAATCAGCCCCAGCATTTT. V is TRBV28 and J is TRBJ1-5; 8 bases line up with TRBD1. Unmatched junction bases numbered 3, after V lost 6 bases and J lost 2 bases. The CDR3 is 14 residues long. Germline CDR1 is MDHEN and CDR2 is SYDVKM.

By share, this clone ranks as medium-sized. The chain uses TRBV6-2 or TRBV6-3 and TRBJ2-5; TRBD2 matches at 10 bases. Germline CDR1 and CDR2: MNHEY and SVGEGT. The CDR3 runs to 21 residues. Trimming cost V 4 bases and J 0 bases; bases outside gene matches: 20. The CDR3 protein is CASSSIKRGLAGVRNQETQYF. The CDR3 DNA follows: TGTGCCAGCAGTTCCATCAAGAGAGGGCTAGCGGGAGTAAGGAACCAAGAGACCCAGTACTTC.

The chain couples TRBV9 to TRBJ2-1; TRBD1 aligns across 10 bases. The CDR3 is 16 amino acids. The V gene's germline CDR1 is SGDLS and CDR2 YYNGEE. Trimming removed 5 bases from V and 8 bases from J; junction bases left unmatched: 13. The CDR3 reads CASRANPGQGHDEQFF. The CDR3 DNA reads as TGTGCCAGCAGAGCTAATCCGGGACAGGGGCATGATGAGCAGTTCTTC.